These T cell receptor beta chains were read from a single sample in a study of beta chain features in type 1 diabetes. Produced via immunoSEQ multiplex PCR; TCRdb's table is partial and in-frame only. The table has 250,000 to 300,000 clones, 14% seen once; the top ten hold 0.017%. Sequencing was done on a sample of naive CD4+ T cells from blood. The receptors come from a man aged 30-40 years with type 1 diabetes. CDR3s include the opening cysteine and the closing phenylalanine or tryptophan. The order of the fields is CDR3 DNA, CDR3 protein, J gene, D gene, V gene, clone size. The D gene is left open where the match is weak. A row's size may be missing; if present it is once, few, many or a size class.

TGCAGCGTTGAACAGGTCTATGGCTACACCTTC	CSVEQVYGYTF	TRBJ1-2	NA	TRBV29-1	NA
TGTGCCAGCAGCCTCGGGGACAGGTCCGGCTTGGATACGCAGTATTTT	CASSLGDRSGLDTQYF	TRBJ2-3	TRBD1	TRBV7-9	NA
TGCGCCAGCAGCTTGGGAGGTCTAGAGACCCAGTACTTC	CASSLGGLETQYF	TRBJ2-5	NA	TRBV5-1	few
TGTGCCATCAGTCCTCTAGGCGAGGCTAGCACAGATACGCAGTATTTT	CAISPLGEASTDTQYF	TRBJ2-3	NA	TRBV10-3	few
TGTGCCAGCTCCGCCGCGTCAGAGACCCAGTACTTC	CASSAASETQYF	TRBJ2-5	NA	TRBV5-4	NA
TGTGCCTCGGCGGCTACTCAACAACTGGAGCAGTACTTC	CASAATQQLEQYF	TRBJ2-5	NA	TRBV4-2	NA
TGTGCCATCGGGACAGGTCCAAGCTCTGGGGCCAACGTCCTGACTTTC	CAIGTGPSSGANVLTF	TRBJ2-6	TRBD1	TRBV25-1	few
TGTGCCAGCAGGCGACTGCAGAACACCGGGGAGCTGTTTTTT	CASRRLQNTGELFF	TRBJ2-2	NA	TRBV14	NA
TGTGCCAGCAGTTTCCTCGGACAGGGTCGCTCCTACGAGCAGTACTTC	CASSFLGQGRSYEQYF	TRBJ2-7	TRBD1	TRBV28	NA
TGTGCCAGCAGCCCGGGGGGAGTCGATGAAAAACTGTTTTTT	CASSPGGVDEKLFF	TRBJ1-4	NA	TRBV5-4	few
TGTGCCAGCAGCTTAGTAGGACTAGCAGCGGAGACCCAGTACTTC	CASSLVGLAAETQYF	TRBJ2-5	TRBD2	TRBV7-2	few
TGTGCCAGCAGCCGGCAGGGCGACTACAATGAGCAGTTCTTC	CASSRQGDYNEQFF	TRBJ2-1	NA	TRBV9	NA
TGTGCCAGCAGCTACAGGAAGACACTACAGGGAGACACAGATACGCAGTATTTT	CASSYRKTLQGDTDTQYF	TRBJ2-3	NA	TRBV21-1	NA
TGTGCCAGCAGCGAGCAGGGCGGGGGGAATCAGCCCCAGCATTTT	CASSEQGGGNQPQHF	TRBJ1-5	NA	TRBV5-6	few
TGTGCCAGCAGCAGGGACAGTTTTGGGCCCTACGAGCAGTACTTC	CASSRDSFGPYEQYF	TRBJ2-7	TRBD1	TRBV13	once
TGCGCCAGCAGCTTGGACAGGGTTCTTCCTGAAGCTTTCTTT	CASSLDRVLPEAFF	TRBJ1-1	NA	TRBV5-1	few
TGTGCCAGCGGCGGACAGGGGGGCATTGGGATACAACGGATTCAGTACTTC	CASGGQGGIGIQRIQYF	TRBJ2-4	TRBD1	TRBV28	few
TGTGCCAGTAGTATCAGGGGAAATCAGCCCCAGCATTTT	CASSIRGNQPQHF	TRBJ1-5	NA	TRBV19	NA
TGTGCCTGGAGTGTACAGGGACTAGCTTACAATGAGCAGTTCTTC	CAWSVQGLAYNEQFF	TRBJ2-1	TRBD2	TRBV30	NA
TGTGCCATAACACAGGGGGGAATCTACGAGCAGTACTTC	CAITQGGIYEQYF	TRBJ2-7	TRBD1	TRBV10-3	NA
TGCGCCAGTGGCGGGGACCACCAAGAGACCCAGTACTTC	CASGGDHQETQYF	TRBJ2-5	NA	TRBV5-1	NA
TGTGCCAGCAGCTTAGCGCTGGGCGGGGTTGGCTACGAGCAGTACTTC	CASSLALGGVGYEQYF	TRBJ2-7	NA	TRBV7-2	few
TGCGCCAGCAGCTTGGTAGGGGGATATGAGCAGTTCTTC	CASSLVGGYEQFF	TRBJ2-1	NA	TRBV5-1	NA
TGTGCCAGCAGCTCAGGGGTTTTGCATCAGCCCCAGCATTTT	CASSSGVLHQPQHF	TRBJ1-5	NA	TRBV7-9	NA
TGTGCCATCAGTGGTCGGACAGGGGGCAACTACGAGCAGTACTTC	CAISGRTGGNYEQYF	TRBJ2-7	TRBD1	TRBV10-3	NA
TGTGCCAGCAGTCTAGCGGGAGCCGGGGAGCTGTTTTTT	CASSLAGAGELFF	TRBJ2-2	TRBD2	TRBV28	few
TGTGCCAGTAGCCAACAGGGGGTCAGTTACAATGAGCAGTTCTTC	CASSQQGVSYNEQFF	TRBJ2-1	TRBD1	TRBV19	few
TGCGCCAGCAGCTTGGCCACTTCTAGCTACGAGCAGTACTTC	CASSLATSSYEQYF	TRBJ2-7	NA	TRBV5-1	NA
TGTGCCAGCAGGCGGGGGGCTGGGGGCATCGATGAGCAGTTCTTC	CASRRGAGGIDEQFF	TRBJ2-1	TRBD2	TRBV28	few
TGTGCCAGCAGTTTAGACAGGGTGAACACTGAAGCTTTCTTT	CASSLDRVNTEAFF	TRBJ1-1	TRBD1	TRBV27	few
TGTGCCAGCAGCTTGGTAGCGGGAGGAAAAAACATTCAGTACTTC	CASSLVAGGKNIQYF	TRBJ2-4	TRBD2	TRBV7-9	few
TGTGCCAGTCGCGGACGCGGGAGTTTCTACGAGCAGTACTTC	CASRGRGSFYEQYF	TRBJ2-7	TRBD2	TRBV19	NA
TGTGCCTGGACCCCTAGCGGGAGTAGCACCGGGGAGCTGTTTTTT	CAWTPSGSSTGELFF	TRBJ2-2	TRBD2	TRBV30	few
TGCGCCAGCAGCCCCAGGAGGCAGGGGGCTACTGGGGCCAACGTCCTGACTTTC	CASSPRRQGATGANVLTF	TRBJ2-6	TRBD1	TRBV4-1	few
TGTGCCAGCAGTTTAATAAACTACGAGCAGTACTTC	CASSLINYEQYF	TRBJ2-7	NA	TRBV28	NA
TGTGCCAGTCGGGGTGGTACTAGCGGTAGCACAGATACGCAGTATTTT	CASRGGTSGSTDTQYF	TRBJ2-3	TRBD2	TRBV28	few
TGCGCCAGCAGCAAGACGGACATCGGGGCCAACGTCCTGACTTTC	CASSKTDIGANVLTF	TRBJ2-6	NA	TRBV4-3	few
TGTGCCAGCAGTTTGGATCAGGGATACTACGAGCAGTACTTC	CASSLDQGYYEQYF	TRBJ2-7	NA	TRBV28	few
TGCGCCAGCAGTGAACAAGCCAAAAACATTCAGTACTTC	CASSEQAKNIQYF	TRBJ2-4	NA	TRBV10-2	NA
TGTGCCAGCTCACCACCGTCCGGGACTAGGACTCCCGGTGAGCAGTTCTTC	CASSPPSGTRTPGEQFF	TRBJ2-1	TRBD2	TRBV18	few
TGTGCCAGTAGTCCCCCCCGCCCAAGCGAGCTGTTTTTT	CASSPPRPSELFF	TRBJ2-2	NA	TRBV19	few
TGTGCCATCAGTGAACCGGGGGGTTCGGGGGAAGCTTTCTTT	CAISEPGGSGEAFF	TRBJ1-1	NA	TRBV10-3	few
TGTGCCAGCAGCTTAGGGGAGTACAACACTGAAGCTTTCTTT	CASSLGEYNTEAFF	TRBJ1-1	NA	TRBV7-9	NA
TGTGCCAGCAGCTCTTTGACTAGCGGGAGCAGGTACGAGCAGTACTTC	CASSSLTSGSRYEQYF	TRBJ2-7	TRBD2	TRBV7-2	NA
TGTGCCAGCAGCTTGGCACAGATGAACACTGAAGCTTTCTTT	CASSLAQMNTEAFF	TRBJ1-1	NA	TRBV5-4	few
TGTGCCAGCAGCGTAGGGGGACAGGACTCCTACGAGCAGTACTTC	CASSVGGQDSYEQYF	TRBJ2-7	TRBD1	TRBV9	NA
TGTGCCAGCAGCTTAGTCCGGGATACGCAGTATTTT	CASSLVRDTQYF	TRBJ2-3	NA	TRBV7-8	NA
TGTGCCAGTATTCCTCAGGAACTAGCGGGAGGGCCGGTATATGAGCAGTTCTTC	CASIPQELAGGPVYEQFF	TRBJ2-1	TRBD2	TRBV19	NA
TGTGCCAGCAGGACACAGGGTTCGGGGGATACGCAGTATTTT	CASRTQGSGDTQYF	TRBJ2-3	NA	TRBV28	few
TGCAGCGTCACCGGGACTAGCGGGGAGGCAGATACGCAGTATTTT	CSVTGTSGEADTQYF	TRBJ2-3	TRBD2	TRBV29-1	few
TGTGCCAGCAGTGACTCTCACTGGGGCCCCGGGGAGCTGTTTTTT	CASSDSHWGPGELFF	TRBJ2-2	NA	TRBV6-4	few
TGTGCCAGCAGCTTGGACGCGAGCTCCTACGAGCAGTACTTC	CASSLDASSYEQYF	TRBJ2-7	NA	TRBV5-6	few
TGCAGCGTTGACGTCGGGGAGCTGTTTTTT	CSVDVGELFF	TRBJ2-2	NA	TRBV29-1	few